The source of this TCR beta chain is a study of blood T cell repertoires in COVID-19. The sample holds many counts of this clone. V gave up 8 bases and J gave up 1 base, with 11 bases separating them. CDR3 length: 13 amino acids. The protocol was immunoSEQ multiplex PCR, while the TCRdb copy is restricted to in-frame clones and leaves out a portion. The repertoire holds about 230,000 clones, with 84% as singletons. The source of this sequence is a woman aged 40 to 50 who had recovered from COVID-19. The chain is built from TRBV12-3 or TRBV12-4 and TRBJ1-2; D not certain. The material sequenced was peripheral blood. The CDR3 loop is CASADIINYGYTF. CDR3 coding DNA: TGTGCCAGCGCCGACATTATTAACTATGGCTACACCTTC.